The 18 T cell receptor beta chains reported below all come from one sample, sequenced in a study of blood T cell repertoires in COVID-19. Sequenced by immunoSEQ multiplex PCR; TCRdb stores in-frame clones only, minus some. The table has 19,000 or so clones, approximately 80% seen once. The sample consisted of peripheral blood. The receptors stem from a human donor in a cohort sampled during active COVID-19.

The table lists this clone with a count of one. The chain employs TRBV6-6 and TRBJ2-7; 7 positions agree with TRBD1. J lost 0 bases, V lost 4 bases, and 9 bases had no gene match. Germline values: CDR1 MNHNY, CDR2 SVGAGI (reference sequence). The CDR3 contains 16 residues. CDR3 amino acids: CASSFLTGSPSYEQYF. The DNA for the CDR3 is TGTGCCAGCAGTTTCTTGACAGGGAGTCCCTCCTACGAGCAGTACTTC.

The chain has TRBV6-5 and TRBJ2-3; no firm D call. This CDR3 has 14 residues. Germline CDR1 MNHEY, CDR2 SVGAGI. The V and J ends lost 5 bases and 4 bases respectively, with 13 bases between them. CDR3 DNA sequence: TGTGCCAGCAGTCGACTGGATGAATCAGATACGCAGTATTTT. Translated, it gives CASSRLDESDTQYF.

This clone turned up a few times. The chain is built from TRBV4-2 and TRBJ2-7; possible D gene TRBD1, 6 bases. Germline V CDR1 and CDR2: LGHNA, YNFKEQ. The CDR3 runs to 16 residues. With 0 bases removed from V and 2 bases from J, the gap between germline ends came to 14 bases. CDR3 sequence: CASSQDTPDRTYEQYF. The CDR3 nucleotides read TGTGCCAGCAGCCAAGATACCCCGGACAGAACCTACGAGCAGTACTTC.

The V and J genes are TRBV7-2 and TRBJ2-5; D may be TRBD1 (5 bases). The CDR3 runs to 15 residues. The V gene's germline CDR1 is SGHTA and CDR2 FQGNSA. Between the trimmed V and J ends, which lost 5 bases and 0 bases, there was a span of 13 bases. The CDR3 DNA reads TGTGCCAGCAGCCCCCTCGACAGAAACCAAGAGACCCAGTACTTC. Translation gives CASSPLDRNQETQYF.

The chain has TRBV4-1 and TRBJ2-2; 8 bases match TRBD1. Germline V gene data show CDR1 as MGHRA and CDR2 as YSYEKL. The CDR3 spans 16 residues. V shed 3 bases and J 3 bases; nucleotides not matched to a gene: 6. CDR3 bases: TGCGCCAGCAGCCAGTCGACAGGGGCCTACACCGGGGAGCTGTTTTTT. Its translation: CASSQSTGAYTGELFF.

This clone has more than one count but fewer than ten. This chain joins TRBV2 and TRBJ2-6; TRBD2 is a possible D gene (6 bases). This CDR3 comprises 14 residues. The V end lost 10 bases, the J end lost 2 bases, and 12 bases lay between the germline ends. The germline V gene has CDR1 SNHLY and CDR2 FYNNEI. The chain's CDR3 is CAIDRRAGANVLTF. CDR3 nucleotides: TGTGCCATCGACCGGAGGGCTGGGGCCAACGTCCTGACTTTC. Combining the CDR3 with reference TRBV2 and TRBJ2-6 gives the whole variable domain EPEVTQTPSHQVTQMGQEVILRCVPISNHLYFYWYRQILGQKVEFLVSFYNNEISEKSEIFDDQFSVERPDGSNFTLKIRSTKLEDSAMYFCAIDRRAGANVLTFGAGSRLTVL.

This clone was seen a few times. The rearrangement links TRBV7-9 to TRBJ2-2; perhaps TRBD2 as D (6 bases). Germline CDR1 is SEHNR and CDR2 is FQNEAQ (reference sequence). Trimming left V 3 bases short and J 6 bases short, with 11 bases between. This CDR3 has 14 amino acids. The chain's CDR3 is CASSFLEGSGELFF. CDR3 nucleotide sequence: TGTGCCAGCAGCTTTCTGGAGGGATCCGGGGAGCTGTTTTTT.

This chain connects TRBV7-9 to TRBJ1-4; the match to TRBD1 covers 8 bases. The junction had 6 bases not matched to a gene; V was cut back by 3 bases and J by 3 bases. From germline, CDR1 is SEHNR and CDR2 FQNEAQ (reference sequence). CDR3 length equals 16 residues. The CDR3 nucleotides are TGTGCCAGCAGCTTCGGACAACAGGGGGCTAATGAAAAACTGTTTTTT. This translates into CASSFGQQGANEKLFF. The full variable domain, in which reference TRBV7-9 and TRBJ1-4 provide the parts outside the CDR3, is DTGVSQNPRHKITKRGQNVTFRCDPISEHNRLYWYRQTLGQGPEFLTYFQNEAQLEKSRLLSDRFSAERPKGSFSTLEIQRTEQGDSAMYLCASSFGQQGANEKLFFGSGTQLSVL.

This clone is medium-sized. The chain links TRBV4-3 to TRBJ2-7; D gene uncertain. This CDR3 has 15 residues. Trimming left V 0 bases short and J 2 bases short, with 11 bases between. CDR1 LGHNA and CDR2 YSLEER come from the germline V gene. The CDR3 DNA is TGCGCCAGCAGCCAAGAGCTAGAGACCCCCTACGAGCAGTACTTC. It translates to CASSQELETPYEQYF.

The chain is built from TRBV5-4 and TRBJ2-1; D may be TRBD2 (6 bases). V shed 1 base and J shed 0 bases, with 11 bases lying between them. Germline values: CDR1 SGHNT, CDR2 YYREEE (reference sequence). The CDR3 extends over 16 amino acids. The chain's CDR3 is CASSLWDFSSYNEQFF. The CDR3, as DNA: TGTGCCAGCAGCTTGTGGGACTTTAGCTCCTACAATGAGCAGTTCTTC.

The CDR3 region is CASSQSQGEDSNQPQHF. The CDR3 bases are TGTGCCAGCAGCCAGTCACAGGGAGAGGATAGCAATCAGCCCCAGCATTTT. This rearrangement joins TRBV3-1 (or the pseudogene TRBV3-2) to TRBJ1-5; D may be TRBD1 (6 bases). V lost 3 bases and J 0 bases, leaving 15 bases between the germline ends. Germline loops: CDR1 LGHDT, CDR2 YNNKEL (reference sequence). The CDR3 is made up of 17 amino acids.

The chain combines TRBV3-1 (or the pseudogene TRBV3-2) with TRBJ1-1; 9 bases line up with TRBD1. Germline V CDR1 and CDR2: LGHDT, YNNKEL (reference sequence). The V segment lost 4 bases and the J segment 1 base; nucleotides outside the gene matches: 4. The CDR3 is made up of 15 amino acids. CDR3: CASSLGTGRNTEAFF. The CDR3 DNA is TGTGCCAGCAGCCTCGGGACAGGGAGGAACACTGAAGCTTTCTTT.

The J gene is TRBJ2-2, the V gene TRBV27; D not resolved. The length of the CDR3 is 13 residues. Germline V gives CDR1 MNHEY, CDR2 SMNVEV (reference sequence). Between the trimmed V and J ends, which lost 8 bases and 1 base, there was a span of 8 bases. As DNA, the CDR3 is TGTGCCAGCTGTCTCCTGAACACCGGGGAGCTGTTTTTT. Its protein product is CASCLLNTGELFF.

As DNA, the CDR3 is TGTGCCAGCAGCTTAAAACCGACAGGAAACACCATATATTTT. Its translation: CASSLKPTGNTIYF. The chain has TRBV7-2 and TRBJ1-3; D remains ambiguous. CDR1 is SGHTA and CDR2 is FQGNSA in the germline V gene. The CDR3 length is 14 residues. V lost 2 bases to trimming and J lost 4 bases, with 9 bases between them.

The chain has TRBV7-9 and TRBJ2-1; 9 positions agree with TRBD1. Trimming cost V 3 bases and J 7 bases; bases outside gene matches: 7. The germline gives CDR1 SEHNR, CDR2 FQNEAQ (reference sequence). The CDR3 extends over 15 amino acids. CDR3 DNA: TGTGCCAGCAGCTTGACAGGGGGAAGTAGGAATGAGCAGTTCTTC. Translated: CASSLTGGSRNEQFF.

The CDR3 nucleotides read TGTGCCTGGAGTGTAGCGGACCCGCGCACCCTCCACTTT. Protein sequence: CAWSVADPRTLHF. The genes are TRBV30 and TRBJ1-6; D uncertain. V lost 0 bases and J lost 14, with 14 bases in between. Germline V CDR1 and CDR2: GTSNPN, SVGIG (reference sequence). CDR3 length equals 13 residues.

J is TRBJ2-1 and V is TRBV24-1, with D unclear. Germline assignment: CDR1 KGHDR and CDR2 SFDVKD. V dropped 0 bases and J dropped 5 bases, with 13 bases sitting between them. The CDR3 is made up of 16 amino acids. The CDR3 loop is CATSDLNSLLHNEQFF. DNA for the CDR3: TGTGCCACCAGTGATTTGAACAGTCTCCTCCACAATGAGCAGTTCTTC.

The rearrangement links TRBV28 to TRBJ2-2; TRBD1 matches 7 bases. The germline CDR1 and CDR2 sequences are MDHEN and SYDVKM. The CDR3 is 15 amino acids. V lost 4 bases to trimming and J lost 3 bases; unmatched junction nucleotides: 5. CDR3 protein: CASSSGTADTGELFF. CDR3 coding DNA: TGTGCCAGCAGTTCCGGGACAGCCGACACCGGGGAGCTGTTTTTT.